This TCR beta chain was captured in a study of T cell repertoires in cytomegalovirus infection (dated by TCRdb to the late 2010s). Context from the whole study: Alongside well-studied HLA-B-restricted epitopes, the peptide stimulations were aimed at recently identified HLA-C-restricted CMV epitopes, whose presentation resists viral immunomodulation. Donor HLA type was relevant to the analysis, as public TCR beta signatures indicated carriage of CMV infection together with the matching HLA type. Overall results and qualifications from the work: The ex vivo response was dominated by HLA-C-restricted CMV-specific TCR beta clonotypes, which also provided the single most frequent clonotype in two of eight donors. In both this cohort and an independent roughly 330-donor cohort, the cumulative frequency of public TCR beta family members distinguished carriers of CMV infection plus the relevant HLA type.

The meaning of the sample's treatment or condition label: in vitro stimulation with specific CMV peptide epitopes to enrich CMV-specific T cells. These reads were obtained on an Illumina HiSeq 1500. Using fastp at Q25 and MiXCR, TCRdb reprocessed the public reads and kept productive beta chains. Each entry merges the rows of one CDR3 protein and shows their most common DNA and genes. The sample table records about 220,000 distinct CDR3 sequences; 30% to 45% of these occur just once. The ten largest make up approximately 59% of the sample. This clonotype was counted only a few times. The specificity of this receptor is unknown. No base quality information exists; no much larger clone differs at one position. The trim is 10 bases for V and 1 base for J, with a gap of 13 bases between the germline ends. Including the terminal cysteine and phenylalanine, the CDR3 comprises 14 residues. Solely the CDR3 DNA is kept, with 42 bases framed from the first base.

The sequencing here drew on CD8+ T cells from cultured PBMCs, taken from culture after CMV antigen stimulation. The sequence joins TRBV12-3 or TRBV12-4 to TRBJ2-2; the D gene could be TRBD1 or TRBD2, each one agreeing over 5 bases. The source of this sequence is a human donor in good health (CMV status not recorded). Some clones in this sample may be carry-over from other donors' samples. This receptor has the CDR3 CANRRQGNTGELFF. DNA sequence: TGTGCCAACAGGAGGCAGGGGAACACCGGGGAGCTGTTTTTT.